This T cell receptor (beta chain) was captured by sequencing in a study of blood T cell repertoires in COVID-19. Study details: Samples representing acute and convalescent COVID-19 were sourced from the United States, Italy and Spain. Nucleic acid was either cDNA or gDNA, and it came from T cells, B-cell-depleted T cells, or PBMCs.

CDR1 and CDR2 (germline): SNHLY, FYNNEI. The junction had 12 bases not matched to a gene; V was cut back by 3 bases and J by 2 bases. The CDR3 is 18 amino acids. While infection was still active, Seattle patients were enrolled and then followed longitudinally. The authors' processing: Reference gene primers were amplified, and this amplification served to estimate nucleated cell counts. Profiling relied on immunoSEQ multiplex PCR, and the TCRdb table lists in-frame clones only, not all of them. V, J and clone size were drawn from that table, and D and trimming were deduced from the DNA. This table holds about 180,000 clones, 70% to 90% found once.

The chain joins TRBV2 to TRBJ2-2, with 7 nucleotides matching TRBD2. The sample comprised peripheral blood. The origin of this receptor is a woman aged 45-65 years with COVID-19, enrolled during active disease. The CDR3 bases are TGTGCCAGCAGTGATCTTGAGCGGGGCGGGTTCAACACCGGGGAGCTGTTTTTT. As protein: CASSDLERGGFNTGELFF.